Only a few counts were recorded for the clone carrying this T cell receptor (beta chain). The antigen remains unidentified. Trimming shortened V by 5 bases and J by 1 base, and 15 bases separated the two germline ends. The V gene's germline CDR1 is SGHTA and CDR2 FQGNSA. The CDR3 runs 16 residues. This entry is derived from a study of cytomegalovirus exposure and HLA in healthy donors. Primers included in the PCR were 60 Vbeta and 13 Jbeta primers. Clones were sequenced by immunoSEQ multiplex PCR, and TCRdb holds only the in-frame ones, with some missing. The sample holds around 100,000 clones, around 80% seen once. Findings of the study overall: According to a later analysis, most TCR beta chains associated with CMV appeared HLA-restricted. Among the CMV-associated chains, three were confirmed in vitro as specific for CMV antigens.

Sequencing input: PBMCs. The receptor's source is a middle-aged woman in good health and CMV-seronegative. The J gene is TRBJ1-5, the V gene TRBV7-2, with a tentative D call TRBD1 (5 bases). The CDR3 region is CASSAWGGDSNQPQHF. CDR3 DNA sequence: TGTGCCAGCAGCGCATGGGGGGGAGACAGCAATCAGCCCCAGCATTTT.